The rows below give T cell receptor beta chains drawn from one sample of a study of shared clonotypes between healthy human individuals. Measured with immunoSEQ multiplex PCR; TCRdb has only the in-frame clones, and not every one. This table holds about 980,000 clones, around three quarters found once. Sequencing was performed on memory CD4+ T cells sorted from blood. The receptors derive from a man in his late teens or twenties in good health. Each CDR3 is given with its conserved first and last residue. The D gene is left open where the match is weak. Expanded clones are given a class, and other clones once, few, many or no size at all.

>.|.|TRBV6-5|TRBJ1-5
TGTGCCAGCAGTTACGGCGGTAGCAATCAGCCCCAGCATTTT
CASSYGGSNQPQHF
>TRBD2|.|TRBV7-9|TRBJ2-1
TGTGCCAGCAGCCCGACTAGCGGTTACAATGAGCAGTTCTTC
CASSPTSGYNEQFF
>TRBD1|.|TRBV2|TRBJ2-5
TGTGCCAGCAGTGCGGGACAGCCGTACCAAGAGACCCAGTACTTC
CASSAGQPYQETQYF
>TRBD2|once|TRBV5-1|TRBJ2-1
TGCGCCAGCAGCTTGGGGACTAGAGGTGAGCAGTTCTTC
CASSLGTRGEQFF
>TRBD1|.|TRBV30|TRBJ1-1
TGTGCCTGGAGTCCCGGGACAGGGAAAGCTTTCTTT
CAWSPGTGKAFF
>.|.|TRBV4-1|TRBJ1-1
TGCGCCAGCAGCCAAGATCGGGGATTTCAAGCTTTCTTT
CASSQDRGFQAFF
>TRBD2|.|TRBV7-2|TRBJ2-5
TGTGCCAGCAGCAGGGGACTAGTCCAAGAGACCCAGTACTTC
CASSRGLVQETQYF
>.|.|TRBV30|TRBJ1-4
TGTGCCTGGAGTGGGGCCGCGGGGCAGGGAGATGAAAAACTGTTTTTT
CAWSGAAGQGDEKLFF
>TRBD1|few|TRBV30|TRBJ1-4
TGTGCCTGGGAACGAGCGGGACAGGGCGGTGAAAAACTGTTTTTT
CAWERAGQGGEKLFF
>TRBD1|.|TRBV10-3|TRBJ1-1
TGTGCCGCCATGGGGGCCGACAGGGGGTTTGAAGCTTTCTTT
CAAMGADRGFEAFF
>.|.|TRBV7-9|TRBJ1-5
TGTGCCAGCAGCCTCAAGACCGGGACCGGGAATCAGCCCCAGCATTTT
CASSLKTGTGNQPQHF
>.|few|TRBV30|TRBJ1-2
TGTGCCTGGACAGGTGGACCCTATGGCTACACCTTC
CAWTGGPYGYTF
>TRBD2|.|TRBV6-1|TRBJ2-1
TGTGCCACGCTGGCCGGGACTAACTACAATGAGCAGTTCTTC
CATLAGTNYNEQFF
>TRBD2|.|TRBV7-9|TRBJ2-5
TGTGCCAGCAGCTGGGGACTAGCGGGAGGGCAAGAGACCCAGTACTTC
CASSWGLAGGQETQYF